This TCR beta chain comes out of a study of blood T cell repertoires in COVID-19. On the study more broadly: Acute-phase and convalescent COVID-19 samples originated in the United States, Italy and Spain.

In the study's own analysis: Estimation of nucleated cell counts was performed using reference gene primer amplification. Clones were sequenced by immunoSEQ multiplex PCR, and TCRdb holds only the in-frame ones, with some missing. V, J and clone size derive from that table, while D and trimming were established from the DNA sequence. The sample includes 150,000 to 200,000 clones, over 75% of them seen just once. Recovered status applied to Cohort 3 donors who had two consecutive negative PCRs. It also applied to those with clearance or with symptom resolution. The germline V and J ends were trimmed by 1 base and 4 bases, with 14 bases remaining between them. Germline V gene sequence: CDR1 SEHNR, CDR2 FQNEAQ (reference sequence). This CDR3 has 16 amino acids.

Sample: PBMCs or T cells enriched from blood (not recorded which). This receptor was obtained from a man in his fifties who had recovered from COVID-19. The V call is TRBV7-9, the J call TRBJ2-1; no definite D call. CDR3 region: CASSLEVAARYNEQFF. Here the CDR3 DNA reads TGTGCCAGCAGCTTAGAGGTAGCCGCCAGATACAATGAGCAGTTCTTC.